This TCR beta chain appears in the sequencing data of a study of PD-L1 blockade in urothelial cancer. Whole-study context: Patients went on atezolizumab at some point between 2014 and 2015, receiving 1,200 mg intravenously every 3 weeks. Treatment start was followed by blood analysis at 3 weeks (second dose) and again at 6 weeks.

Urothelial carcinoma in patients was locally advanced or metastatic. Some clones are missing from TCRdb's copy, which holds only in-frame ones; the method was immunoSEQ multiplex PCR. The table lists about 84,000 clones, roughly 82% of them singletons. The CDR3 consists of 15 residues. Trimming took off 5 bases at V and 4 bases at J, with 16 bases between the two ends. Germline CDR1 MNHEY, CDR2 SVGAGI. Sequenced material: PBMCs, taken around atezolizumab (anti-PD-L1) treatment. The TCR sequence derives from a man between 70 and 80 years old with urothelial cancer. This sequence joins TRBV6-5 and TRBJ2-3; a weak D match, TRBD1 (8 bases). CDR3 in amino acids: CASSLGQGGADTQYF. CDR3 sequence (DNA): TGTGCCAGCAGTCTCGGACAGGGAGGGGCAGATACGCAGTATTTT.